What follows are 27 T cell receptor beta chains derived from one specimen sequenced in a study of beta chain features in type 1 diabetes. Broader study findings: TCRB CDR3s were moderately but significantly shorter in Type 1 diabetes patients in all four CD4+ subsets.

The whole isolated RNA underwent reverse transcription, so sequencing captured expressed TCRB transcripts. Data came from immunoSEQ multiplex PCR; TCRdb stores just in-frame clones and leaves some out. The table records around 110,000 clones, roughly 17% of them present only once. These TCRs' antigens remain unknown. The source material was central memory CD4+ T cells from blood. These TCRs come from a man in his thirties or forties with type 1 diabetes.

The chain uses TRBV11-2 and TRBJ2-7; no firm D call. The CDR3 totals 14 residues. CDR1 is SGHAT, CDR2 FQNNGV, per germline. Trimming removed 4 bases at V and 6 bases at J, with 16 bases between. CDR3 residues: CASSSDTGSVEQYF. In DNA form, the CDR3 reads TGTGCCAGCAGCTCAGACACCGGCTCAGTCGAGCAGTACTTC.

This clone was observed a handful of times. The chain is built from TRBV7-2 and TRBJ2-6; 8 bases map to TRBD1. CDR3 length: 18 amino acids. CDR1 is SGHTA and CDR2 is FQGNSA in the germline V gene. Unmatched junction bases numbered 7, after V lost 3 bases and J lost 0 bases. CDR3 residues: CASSFGTGGASGANVLTF. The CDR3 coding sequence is TGTGCCAGCAGCTTTGGGACAGGAGGTGCCTCTGGGGCCAACGTCCTGACTTTC.

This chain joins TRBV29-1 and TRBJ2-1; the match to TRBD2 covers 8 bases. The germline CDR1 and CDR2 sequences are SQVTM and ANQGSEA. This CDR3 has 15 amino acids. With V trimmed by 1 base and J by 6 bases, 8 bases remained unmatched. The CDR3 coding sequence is TGCAGCGTTGAAGTTGTAGCGGGGCCTAGCAATGAGCAGTTCTTC. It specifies CSVEVVAGPSNEQFF.

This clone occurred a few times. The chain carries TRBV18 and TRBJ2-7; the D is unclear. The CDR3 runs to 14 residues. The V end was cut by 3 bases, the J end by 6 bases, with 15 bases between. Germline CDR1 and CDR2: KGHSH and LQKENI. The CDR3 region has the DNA TGTGCCAGCTCACCTCTCCATGACGGCGGCGAGCAGTACTTC. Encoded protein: CASSPLHDGGEQYF.

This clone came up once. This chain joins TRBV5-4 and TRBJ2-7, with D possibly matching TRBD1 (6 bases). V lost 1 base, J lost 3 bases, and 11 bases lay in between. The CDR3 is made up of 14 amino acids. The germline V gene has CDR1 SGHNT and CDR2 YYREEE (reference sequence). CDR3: CASSLSGQIYEQYF. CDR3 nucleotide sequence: TGTGCCAGCAGCTTGTCCGGACAGATCTACGAGCAGTACTTC.

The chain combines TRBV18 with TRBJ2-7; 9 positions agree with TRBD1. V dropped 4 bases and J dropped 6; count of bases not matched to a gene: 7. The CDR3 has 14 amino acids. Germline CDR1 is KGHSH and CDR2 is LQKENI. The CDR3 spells CASSQGTGMSEQYF. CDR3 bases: TGTGCCAGCTCACAAGGGACAGGGATGAGCGAGCAGTACTTC.

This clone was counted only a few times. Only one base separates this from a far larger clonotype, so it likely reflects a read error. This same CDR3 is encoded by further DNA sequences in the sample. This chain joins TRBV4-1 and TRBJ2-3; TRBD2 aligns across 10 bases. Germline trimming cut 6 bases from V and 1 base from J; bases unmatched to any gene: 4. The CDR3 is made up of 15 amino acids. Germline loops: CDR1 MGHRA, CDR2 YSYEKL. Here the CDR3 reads CASRSGTSGTDTQYF. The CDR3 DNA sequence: TGCGCCAGCAGATCCGGGACTAGCGGCACAGATACGCAGTATTTT.

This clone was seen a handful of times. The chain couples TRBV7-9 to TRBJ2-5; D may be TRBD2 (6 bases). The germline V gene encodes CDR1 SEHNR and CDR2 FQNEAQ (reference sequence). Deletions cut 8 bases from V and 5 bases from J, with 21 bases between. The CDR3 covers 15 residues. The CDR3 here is CASAKGGASTETQYF. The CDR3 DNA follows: TGTGCCAGCGCCAAAGGAGGGGCCTCCACCGAGACCCAGTACTTC.

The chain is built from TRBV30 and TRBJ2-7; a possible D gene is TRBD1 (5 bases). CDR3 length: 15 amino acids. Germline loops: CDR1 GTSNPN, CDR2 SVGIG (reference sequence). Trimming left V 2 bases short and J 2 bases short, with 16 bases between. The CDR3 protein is CAWSTKPDRTYEQYF. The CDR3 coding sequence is TGTGCCTGGAGTACCAAACCCGACAGAACCTACGAGCAGTACTTC.

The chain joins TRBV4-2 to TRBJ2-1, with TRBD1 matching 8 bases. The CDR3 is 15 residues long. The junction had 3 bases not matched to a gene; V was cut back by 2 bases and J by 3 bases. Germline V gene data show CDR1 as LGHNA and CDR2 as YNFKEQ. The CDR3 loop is CASSQPGQVYNEQFF. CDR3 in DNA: TGTGCCAGCAGCCAACCGGGACAGGTCTACAATGAGCAGTTCTTC.

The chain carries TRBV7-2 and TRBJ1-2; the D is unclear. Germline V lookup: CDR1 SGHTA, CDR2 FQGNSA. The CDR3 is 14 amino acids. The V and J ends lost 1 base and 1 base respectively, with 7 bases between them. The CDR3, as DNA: TGTGCCAGCAGCTTAGGACCAAATAACTATGGCTACACCTTC. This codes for CASSLGPNNYGYTF.

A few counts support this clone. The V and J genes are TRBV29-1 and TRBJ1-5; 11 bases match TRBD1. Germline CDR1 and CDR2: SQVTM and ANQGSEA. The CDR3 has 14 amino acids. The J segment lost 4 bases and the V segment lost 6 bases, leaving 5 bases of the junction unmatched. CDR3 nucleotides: TGCAGCGTCGCTGGGACAGGGGGGAATCAGCCCCAGCATTTT. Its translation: CSVAGTGGNQPQHF.

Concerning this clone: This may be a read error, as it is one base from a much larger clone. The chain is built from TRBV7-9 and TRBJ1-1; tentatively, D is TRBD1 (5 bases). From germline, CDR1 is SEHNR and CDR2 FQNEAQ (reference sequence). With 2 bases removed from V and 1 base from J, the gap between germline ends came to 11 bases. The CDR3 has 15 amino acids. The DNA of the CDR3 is TGTGCCAGCAGCTTAAGTGGGCAGGGGAACACTGAAGCTTTCTTT. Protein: CASSLSGQGNTEAFF.

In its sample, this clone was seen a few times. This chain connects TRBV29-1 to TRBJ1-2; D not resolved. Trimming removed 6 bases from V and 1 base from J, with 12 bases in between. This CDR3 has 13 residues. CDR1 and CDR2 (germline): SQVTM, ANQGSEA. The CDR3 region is CSVAIVGNYGYTF. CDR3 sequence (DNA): TGCAGCGTCGCGATAGTGGGTAACTATGGCTACACCTTC.

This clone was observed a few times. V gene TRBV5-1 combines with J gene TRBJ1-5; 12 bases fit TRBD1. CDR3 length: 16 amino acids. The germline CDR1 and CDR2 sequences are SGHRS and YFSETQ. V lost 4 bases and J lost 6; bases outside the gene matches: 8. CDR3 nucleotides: TGCGCCAGCAGCACCCGGGACAGGGGGCGCGGTCAGCCCCAGCATTTT. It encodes CASSTRDRGRGQPQHF. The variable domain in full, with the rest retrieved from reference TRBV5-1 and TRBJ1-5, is KAGVTQTPRYLIKTRGQQVTLSCSPISGHRSVSWYQQTPGQGLQFLFEYFSETQRNKGNFPGRFSGRQFSNSRSEMNVSTLELGDSALYLCASSTRDRGRGQPQHFGDGTRLSIL.

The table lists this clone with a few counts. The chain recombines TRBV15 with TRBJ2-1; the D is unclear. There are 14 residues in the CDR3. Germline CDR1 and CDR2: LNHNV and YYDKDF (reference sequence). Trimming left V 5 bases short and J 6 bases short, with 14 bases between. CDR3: CATSVADRSNEQFF. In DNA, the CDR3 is TGTGCCACCAGCGTCGCCGACCGAAGCAATGAGCAGTTCTTC.

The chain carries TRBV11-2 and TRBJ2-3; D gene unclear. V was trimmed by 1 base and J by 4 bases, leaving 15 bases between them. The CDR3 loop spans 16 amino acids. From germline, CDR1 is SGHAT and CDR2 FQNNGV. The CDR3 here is CASSLASPRRSDTQYF. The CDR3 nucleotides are TGTGCCAGCAGCTTAGCCTCCCCTAGACGATCAGATACGCAGTATTTT.

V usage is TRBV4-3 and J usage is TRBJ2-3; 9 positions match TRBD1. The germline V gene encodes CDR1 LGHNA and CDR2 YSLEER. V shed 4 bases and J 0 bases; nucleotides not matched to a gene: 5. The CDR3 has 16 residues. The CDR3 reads CASSLGQGPSTDTQYF. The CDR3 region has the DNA TGCGCCAGCAGCCTAGGACAGGGGCCTAGCACAGATACGCAGTATTTT.

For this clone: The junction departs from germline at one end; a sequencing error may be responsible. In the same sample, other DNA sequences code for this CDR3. CDR3 in DNA: TGTGCTAGCAGCCCCACCGGGACAGATACGCAGTATTTT. This sequence encodes CASSPTGTDTQYF. The chain links TRBV7-7 to TRBJ2-3; D not resolved. This CDR3 contains 13 residues. Germline V gives CDR1 SSHAT, CDR2 FNYEAQ (reference sequence).

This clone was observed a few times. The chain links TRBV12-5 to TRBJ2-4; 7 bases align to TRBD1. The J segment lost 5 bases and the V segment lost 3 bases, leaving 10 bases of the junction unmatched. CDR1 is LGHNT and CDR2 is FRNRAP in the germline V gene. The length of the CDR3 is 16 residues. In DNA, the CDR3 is TGTGCTAGTGGTTTAGGGGGCTGCAGTTCGCAAAACATTCAGTACTTC. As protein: CASGLGGCSSQNIQYF.

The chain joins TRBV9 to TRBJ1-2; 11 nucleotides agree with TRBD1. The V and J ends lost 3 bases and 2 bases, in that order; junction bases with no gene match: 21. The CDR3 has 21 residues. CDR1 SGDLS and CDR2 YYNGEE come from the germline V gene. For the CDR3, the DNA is TGTGCCAGCAGCGAAAAGACGGCCTCTCAGGACAGGGGGCAATCGAACTATGGCTACACCTTC. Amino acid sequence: CASSEKTASQDRGQSNYGYTF.

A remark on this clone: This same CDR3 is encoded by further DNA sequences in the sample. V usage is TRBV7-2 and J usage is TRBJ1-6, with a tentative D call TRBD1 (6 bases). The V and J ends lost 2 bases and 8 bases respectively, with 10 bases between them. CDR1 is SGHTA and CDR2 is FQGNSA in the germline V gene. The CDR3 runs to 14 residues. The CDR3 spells CASSLQGLDSPLHF. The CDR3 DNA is TGTGCCAGCAGCTTACAGGGGTTAGATTCACCCCTCCACTTT.

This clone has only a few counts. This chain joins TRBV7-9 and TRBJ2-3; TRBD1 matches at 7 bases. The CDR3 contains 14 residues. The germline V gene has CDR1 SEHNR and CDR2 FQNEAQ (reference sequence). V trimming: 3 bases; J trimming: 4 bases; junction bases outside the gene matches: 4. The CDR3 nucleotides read TGTGCCAGCAGCTTGTACAGGGGCTCAGATACGCAGTATTTT. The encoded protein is CASSLYRGSDTQYF.

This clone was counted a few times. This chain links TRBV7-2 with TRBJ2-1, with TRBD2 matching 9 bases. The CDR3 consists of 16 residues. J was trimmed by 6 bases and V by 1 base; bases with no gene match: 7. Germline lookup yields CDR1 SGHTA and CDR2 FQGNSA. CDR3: CASSLGLADSFNEQFF. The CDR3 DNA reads TGTGCCAGCAGCTTAGGACTAGCGGATAGCTTCAATGAGCAGTTCTTC.

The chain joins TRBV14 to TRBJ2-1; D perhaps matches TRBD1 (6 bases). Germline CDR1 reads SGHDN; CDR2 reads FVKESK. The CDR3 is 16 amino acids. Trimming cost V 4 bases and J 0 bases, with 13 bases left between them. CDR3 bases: TGTGCCAGCAGCCCCCTACAGGGTATCTCCTACAATGAGCAGTTCTTC. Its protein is CASSPLQGISYNEQFF. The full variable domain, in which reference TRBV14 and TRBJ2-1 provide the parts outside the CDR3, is EAGVTQFPSHSVIEKGQTVTLRCDPISGHDNLYWYRRVMGKEIKFLLHFVKESKQDESGMPNNRFLAERTGGTYSTLKVQPAELEDSGVYFCASSPLQGISYNEQFFGPGTRLTVL.

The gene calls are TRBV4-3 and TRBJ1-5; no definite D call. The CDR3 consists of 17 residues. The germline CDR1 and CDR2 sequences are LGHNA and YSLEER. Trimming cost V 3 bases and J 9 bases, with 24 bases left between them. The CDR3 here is CASSQLLLGKESLPQHF. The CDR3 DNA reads TGCGCCAGCAGCCAGCTTTTGCTGGGGAAGGAGAGTTTGCCCCAGCATTTT.

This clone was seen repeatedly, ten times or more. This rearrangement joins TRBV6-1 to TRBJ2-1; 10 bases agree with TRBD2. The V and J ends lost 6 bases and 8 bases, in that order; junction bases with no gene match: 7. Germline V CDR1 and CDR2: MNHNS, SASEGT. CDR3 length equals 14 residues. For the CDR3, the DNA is TGTGCCAGCAGCCCCAGCGGGGGGGACTATGAGCAGTTCTTC. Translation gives CASSPSGGDYEQFF.